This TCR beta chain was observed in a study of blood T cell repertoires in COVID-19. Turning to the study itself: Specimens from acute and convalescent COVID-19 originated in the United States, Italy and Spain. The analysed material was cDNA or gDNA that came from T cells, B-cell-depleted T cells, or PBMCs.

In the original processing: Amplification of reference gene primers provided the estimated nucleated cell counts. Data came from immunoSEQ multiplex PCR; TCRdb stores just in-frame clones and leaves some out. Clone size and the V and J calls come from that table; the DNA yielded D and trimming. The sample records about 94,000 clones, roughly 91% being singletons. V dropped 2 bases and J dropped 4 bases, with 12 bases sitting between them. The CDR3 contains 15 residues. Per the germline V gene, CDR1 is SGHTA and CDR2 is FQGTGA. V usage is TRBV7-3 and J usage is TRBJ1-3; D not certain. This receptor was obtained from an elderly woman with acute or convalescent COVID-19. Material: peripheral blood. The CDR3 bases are TGTGCCAGCAGCTTAGACGGGATCATAGGAAACACCATATATTTT. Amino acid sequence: CASSLDGIIGNTIYF.